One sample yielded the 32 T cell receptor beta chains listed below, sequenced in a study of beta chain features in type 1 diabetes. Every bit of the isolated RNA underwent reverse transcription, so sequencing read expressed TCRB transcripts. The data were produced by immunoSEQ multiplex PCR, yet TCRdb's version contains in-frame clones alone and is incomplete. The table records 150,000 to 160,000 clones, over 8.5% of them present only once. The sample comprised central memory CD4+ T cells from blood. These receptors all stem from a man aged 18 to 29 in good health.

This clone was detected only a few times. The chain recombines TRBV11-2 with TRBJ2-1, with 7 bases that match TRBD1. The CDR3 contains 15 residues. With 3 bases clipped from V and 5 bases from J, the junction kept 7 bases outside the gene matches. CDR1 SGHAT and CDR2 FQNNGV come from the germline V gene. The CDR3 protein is CASSFNRGENNEQFF. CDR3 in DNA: TGTGCCAGCAGCTTCAACAGGGGTGAGAACAATGAGCAGTTCTTC.

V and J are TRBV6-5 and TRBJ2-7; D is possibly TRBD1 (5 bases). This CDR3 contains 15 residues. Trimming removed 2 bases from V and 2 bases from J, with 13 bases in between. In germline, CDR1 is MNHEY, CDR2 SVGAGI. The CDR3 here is CASSYSRAKTYEQYF. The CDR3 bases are TGTGCCAGCAGTTACAGCAGGGCTAAAACCTACGAGCAGTACTTC.

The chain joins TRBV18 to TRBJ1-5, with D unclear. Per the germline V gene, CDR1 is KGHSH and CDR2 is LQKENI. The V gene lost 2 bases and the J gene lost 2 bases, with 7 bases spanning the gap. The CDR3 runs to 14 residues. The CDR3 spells CASSPSVGNQPQHF. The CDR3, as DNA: TGTGCCAGCTCACCATCGGTAGGCAATCAGCCCCAGCATTTT. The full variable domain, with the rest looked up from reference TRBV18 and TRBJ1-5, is NAGVMQNPRHLVRRRGQEARLRCSPMKGHSHVYWYRQLPEEGLKFMVYLQKENIIDESGMPKERFSAEFPKEGPSILRIQQVVRGDSAAYFCASSPSVGNQPQHFGDGTRLSIL.

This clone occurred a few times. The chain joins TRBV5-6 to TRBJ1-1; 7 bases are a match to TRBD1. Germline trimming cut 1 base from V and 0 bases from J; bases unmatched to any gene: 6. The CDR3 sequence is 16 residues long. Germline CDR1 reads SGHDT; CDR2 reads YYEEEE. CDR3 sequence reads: CASSLYPGQLNTEAFF. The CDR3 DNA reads TGTGCCAGCAGCTTGTACCCGGGACAGTTGAACACTGAAGCTTTCTTT.

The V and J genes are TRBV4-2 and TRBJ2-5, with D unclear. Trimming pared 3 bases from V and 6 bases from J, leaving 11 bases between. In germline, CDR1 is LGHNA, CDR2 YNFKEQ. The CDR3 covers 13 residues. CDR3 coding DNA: TGTGCCAGCAGCCAGGCCGGAGCGCAGACCCAGTACTTC. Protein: CASSQAGAQTQYF.

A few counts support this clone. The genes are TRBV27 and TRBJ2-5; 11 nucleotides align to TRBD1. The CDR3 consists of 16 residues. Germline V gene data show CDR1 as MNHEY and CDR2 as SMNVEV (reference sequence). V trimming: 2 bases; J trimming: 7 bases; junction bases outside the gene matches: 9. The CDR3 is CASSLPGTGGKGTQYF. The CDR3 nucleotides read TGTGCCAGCAGTTTACCTGGGACAGGGGGTAAAGGGACCCAGTACTTC.

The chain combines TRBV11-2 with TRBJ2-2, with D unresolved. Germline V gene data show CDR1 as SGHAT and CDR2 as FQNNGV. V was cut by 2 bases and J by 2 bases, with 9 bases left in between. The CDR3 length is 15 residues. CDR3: CASSLILINTGELFF. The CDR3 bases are TGTGCCAGCAGCTTAATACTGATAAACACCGGGGAGCTGTTTTTT. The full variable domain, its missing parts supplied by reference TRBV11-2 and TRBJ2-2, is EAGVAQSPRYKIIEKRQSVAFWCNPISGHATLYWYQQILGQGPKLLIQFQNNGVVDDSQLPKDRFSAERLKGVDSTLKIQPAKLEDSAVYLCASSLILINTGELFFGEGSRLTVL.

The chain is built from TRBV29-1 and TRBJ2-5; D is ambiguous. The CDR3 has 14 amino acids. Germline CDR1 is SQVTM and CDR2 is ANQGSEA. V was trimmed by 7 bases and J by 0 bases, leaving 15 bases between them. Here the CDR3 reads CSAKGSSHQETQYF. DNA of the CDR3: TGCAGCGCCAAAGGTAGTTCGCACCAAGAGACCCAGTACTTC.

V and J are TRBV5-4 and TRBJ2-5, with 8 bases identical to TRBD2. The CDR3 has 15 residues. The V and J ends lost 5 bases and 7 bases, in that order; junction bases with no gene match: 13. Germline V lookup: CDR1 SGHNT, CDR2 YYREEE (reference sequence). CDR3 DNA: TGTGCCAGCAGTTACACAGGTGGCCGGGGGGGGACCCAGTACTTC. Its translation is CASSYTGGRGGTQYF.

The CDR3 protein is CASSQSGGKLFF. CDR3 coding DNA: TGTGCCAGCAGCCAATCAGGGGGAAAACTGTTTTTT. The gene calls are TRBV27 and TRBJ1-4; TRBD1 matches 7 bases. The CDR3 spans 12 residues. Per the germline V gene, CDR1 is MNHEY and CDR2 is SMNVEV (reference sequence). With 6 bases clipped from V and 10 bases from J, the junction kept 5 bases outside the gene matches.

The CDR3 region is CASSAHTDTQYF. The CDR3 DNA reads as TGTGCCAGCAGCGCCCACACAGATACGCAGTATTTT. The chain links TRBV9 to TRBJ2-3; no clear D. Trimming took 3 bases from V and 2 from J, leaving 4 bases between them. This CDR3 region has 12 residues. Germline V gene sequence: CDR1 SGDLS, CDR2 YYNGEE.

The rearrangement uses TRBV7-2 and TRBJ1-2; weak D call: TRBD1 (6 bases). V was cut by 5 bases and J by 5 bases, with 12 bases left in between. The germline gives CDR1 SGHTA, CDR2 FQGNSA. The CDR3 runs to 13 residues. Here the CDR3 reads CASSVGQLYGYTF. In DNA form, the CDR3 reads TGTGCCAGCAGCGTCGGACAGTTGTATGGCTACACCTTC.

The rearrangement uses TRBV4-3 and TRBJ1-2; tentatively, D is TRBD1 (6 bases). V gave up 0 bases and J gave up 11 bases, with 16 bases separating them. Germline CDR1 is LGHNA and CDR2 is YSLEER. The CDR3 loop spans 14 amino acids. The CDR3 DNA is TGCGCCAGCAGCCAAGATGATGGGGGCCGGGCGTACACCTTC. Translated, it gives CASSQDDGGRAYTF.

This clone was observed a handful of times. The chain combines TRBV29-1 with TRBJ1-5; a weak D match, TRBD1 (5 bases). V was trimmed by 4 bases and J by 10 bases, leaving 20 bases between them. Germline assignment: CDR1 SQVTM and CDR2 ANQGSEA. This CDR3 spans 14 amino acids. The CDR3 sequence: CSVGTGTAMSPQHF. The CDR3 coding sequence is TGCAGCGTTGGAACCGGGACCGCTATGAGCCCCCAGCATTTT.

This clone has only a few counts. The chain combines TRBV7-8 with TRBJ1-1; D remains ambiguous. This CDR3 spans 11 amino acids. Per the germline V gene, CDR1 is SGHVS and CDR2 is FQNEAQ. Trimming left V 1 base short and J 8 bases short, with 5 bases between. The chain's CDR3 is CASSLGREAFF. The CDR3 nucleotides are TGTGCCAGCAGCTTAGGGAGAGAAGCTTTCTTT. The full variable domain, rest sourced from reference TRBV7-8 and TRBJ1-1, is GAGVSQSPRYKVAKRGQDVALRCDPISGHVSLFWYQQALGQGPEFLTYFQNEAQLDKSGLPSDRFFAERPEGSVSTLKIQRTQQEDSAVYLCASSLGREAFFGQGTRLTVV.

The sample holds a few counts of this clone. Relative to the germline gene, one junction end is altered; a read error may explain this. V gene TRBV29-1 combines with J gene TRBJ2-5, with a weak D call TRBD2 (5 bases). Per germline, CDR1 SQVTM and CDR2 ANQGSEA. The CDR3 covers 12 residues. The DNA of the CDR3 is TGCGGCGTTAGGAGGAACCAAGAGACCCAGTACTTC. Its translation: CGVRRNQETQYF.

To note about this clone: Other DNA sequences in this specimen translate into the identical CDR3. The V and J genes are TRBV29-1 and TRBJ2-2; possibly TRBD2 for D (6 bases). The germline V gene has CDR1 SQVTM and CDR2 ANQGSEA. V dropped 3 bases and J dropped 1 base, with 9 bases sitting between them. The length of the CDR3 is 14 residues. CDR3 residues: CSVDVGGNTGELFF. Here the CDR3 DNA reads TGCAGCGTTGATGTGGGAGGGAACACCGGGGAGCTGTTTTTT.

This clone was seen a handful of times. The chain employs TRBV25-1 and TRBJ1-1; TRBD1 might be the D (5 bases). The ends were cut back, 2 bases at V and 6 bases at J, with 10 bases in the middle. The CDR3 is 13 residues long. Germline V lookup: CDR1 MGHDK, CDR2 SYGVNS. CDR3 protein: CASSELWGAEAFF. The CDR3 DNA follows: TGTGCCAGCAGTGAACTGTGGGGGGCTGAAGCTTTCTTT.

The CDR3 spells CASSLTQQPSYEQYF. In DNA, the CDR3 is TGTGCCAGCAGCTTGACTCAGCAGCCTTCCTACGAGCAGTACTTC. V usage is TRBV7-2 and J usage is TRBJ2-7, with unresolved D. This CDR3 contains 15 residues. Germline CDR1 and CDR2: SGHTA and FQGNSA. The ends were cut back, 3 bases at V and 1 base at J, with 13 bases in the middle.

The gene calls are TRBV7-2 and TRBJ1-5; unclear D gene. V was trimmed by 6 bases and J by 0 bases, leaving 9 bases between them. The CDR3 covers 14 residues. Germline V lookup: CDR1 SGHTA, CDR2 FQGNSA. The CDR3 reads CASSQVDSNQPQHF. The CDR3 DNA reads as TGTGCCAGCAGTCAGGTGGATAGCAATCAGCCCCAGCATTTT.

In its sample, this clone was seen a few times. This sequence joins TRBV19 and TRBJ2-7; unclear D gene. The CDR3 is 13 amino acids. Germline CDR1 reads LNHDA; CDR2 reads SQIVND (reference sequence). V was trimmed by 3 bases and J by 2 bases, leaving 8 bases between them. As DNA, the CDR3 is TGTGCCAGTAGTATCACCAGAACCTACGAGCAGTACTTC. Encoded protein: CASSITRTYEQYF.

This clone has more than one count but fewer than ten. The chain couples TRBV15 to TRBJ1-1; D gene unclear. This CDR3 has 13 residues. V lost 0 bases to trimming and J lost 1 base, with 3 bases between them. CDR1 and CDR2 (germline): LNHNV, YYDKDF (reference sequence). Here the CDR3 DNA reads TGTGCCACCAGCAGAGATCCGAACACTGAAGCTTTCTTT. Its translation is CATSRDPNTEAFF.

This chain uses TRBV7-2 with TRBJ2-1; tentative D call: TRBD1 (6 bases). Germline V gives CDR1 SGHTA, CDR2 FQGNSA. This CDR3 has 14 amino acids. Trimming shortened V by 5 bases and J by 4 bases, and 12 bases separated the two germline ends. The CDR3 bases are TGTGCCAGCAGCCCAGTTACAGGGTACAATGAGCAGTTCTTC. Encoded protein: CASSPVTGYNEQFF.

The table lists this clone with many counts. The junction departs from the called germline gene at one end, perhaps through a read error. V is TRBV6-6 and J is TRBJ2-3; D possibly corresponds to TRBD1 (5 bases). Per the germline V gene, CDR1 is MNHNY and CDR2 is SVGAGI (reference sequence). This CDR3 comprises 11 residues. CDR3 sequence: CASTYRDTQYF. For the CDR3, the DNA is TGTGCCAGCACTTACAGGGATACGCAGTATTTT.

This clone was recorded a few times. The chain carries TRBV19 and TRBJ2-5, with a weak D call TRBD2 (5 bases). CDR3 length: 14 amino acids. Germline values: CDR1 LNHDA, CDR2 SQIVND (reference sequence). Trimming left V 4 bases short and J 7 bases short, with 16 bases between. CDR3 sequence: CASSTQTTSGTQYF. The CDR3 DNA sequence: TGTGCCAGTAGTACCCAGACTACATCCGGGACCCAGTACTTC.

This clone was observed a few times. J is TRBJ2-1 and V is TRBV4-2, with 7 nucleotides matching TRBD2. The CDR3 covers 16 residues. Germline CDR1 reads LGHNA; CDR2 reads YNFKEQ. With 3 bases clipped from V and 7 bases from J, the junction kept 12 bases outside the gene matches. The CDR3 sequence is CASSHLMWEGRNEQFF. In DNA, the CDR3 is TGTGCCAGCAGCCATCTTATGTGGGAGGGCCGGAATGAGCAGTTCTTC.

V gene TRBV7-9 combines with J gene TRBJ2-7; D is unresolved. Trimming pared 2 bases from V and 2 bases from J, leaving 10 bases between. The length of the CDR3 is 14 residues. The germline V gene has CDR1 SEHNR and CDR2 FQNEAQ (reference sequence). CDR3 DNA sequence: TGTGCCAGCAGCTTATGGCCGGCTGCCTACGAGCAGTACTTC. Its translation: CASSLWPAAYEQYF.

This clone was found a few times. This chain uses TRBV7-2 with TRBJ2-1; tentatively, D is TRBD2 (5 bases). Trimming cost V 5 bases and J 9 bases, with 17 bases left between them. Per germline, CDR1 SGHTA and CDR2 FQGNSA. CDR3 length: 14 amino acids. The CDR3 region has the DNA TGTGCCAGCAGCCAATTGGGCGGGTTTGGTGAGCAGTTCTTC. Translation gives CASSQLGGFGEQFF.

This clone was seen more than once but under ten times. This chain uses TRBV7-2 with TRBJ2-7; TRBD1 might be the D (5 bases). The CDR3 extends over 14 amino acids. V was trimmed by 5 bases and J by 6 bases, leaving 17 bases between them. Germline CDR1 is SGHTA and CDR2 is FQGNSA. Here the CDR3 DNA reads TGTGCCAGCAGCAGGGGTCCCTCCGTTCCCGAGCAGTACTTC. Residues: CASSRGPSVPEQYF.

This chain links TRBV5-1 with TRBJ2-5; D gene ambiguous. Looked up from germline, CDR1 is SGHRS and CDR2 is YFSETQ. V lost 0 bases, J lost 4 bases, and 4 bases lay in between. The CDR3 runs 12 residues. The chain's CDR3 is CASSLGPETQYF. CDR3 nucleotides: TGCGCCAGCAGCTTGGGTCCAGAGACCCAGTACTTC.

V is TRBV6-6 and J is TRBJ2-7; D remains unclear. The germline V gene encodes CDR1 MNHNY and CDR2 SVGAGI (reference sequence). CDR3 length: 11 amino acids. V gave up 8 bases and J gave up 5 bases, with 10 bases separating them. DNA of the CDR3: TGTGCCAGCCGTTCTGGGAACGAGCAGTACTTC. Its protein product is CASRSGNEQYF.

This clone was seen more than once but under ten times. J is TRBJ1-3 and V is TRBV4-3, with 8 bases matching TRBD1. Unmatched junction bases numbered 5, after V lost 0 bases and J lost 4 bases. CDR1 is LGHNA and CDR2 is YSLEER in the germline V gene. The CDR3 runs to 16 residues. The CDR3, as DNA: TGCGCCAGCAGCCAAGACCCAAGGACAGGGGGAAACACCATATATTTT. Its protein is CASSQDPRTGGNTIYF.